These 18 T cell receptor beta chains originate from one sample sequenced in a study of T cells in Graves' hyperthyroidism and ophthalmopathy. RNA transcripts gave rise to amplified TCR beta CDR3 regions. The HTBI primer set drove a first-round RT-PCR of the TCR CDR3. TCRdb reanalysed the multiplex PCR reads using MiXCR and keeps one entry per CDR3 protein. The sample gives 600,000 to 850,000 distinct CDR3 sequences, roughly a sixth of which show up once; 16% is in the top ten. The specimen was blood. All receptors derive from a woman aged 45 to 65 with Graves' hyperthyroidism that later progressed to Graves' ophthalmopathy.

This chain uses TRBV6-4 with TRBJ1-5; D may be TRBD1 (5 bases). V lost 6 bases, J lost 5 bases, and 14 bases lay in between. This CDR3 comprises 14 residues. The germline V gene encodes CDR1 MRHNA and CDR2 SNTAGT. CDR3 DNA sequence: TGTGCCAGCAGACTCAAGAGGGGCGATCAGCCCCAGCATTTT. Amino acid sequence: CASRLKRGDQPQHF.

The chain joins TRBV7-9 to TRBJ2-5; possibly TRBD2 for D (5 bases). V was pared by 5 bases and J by 5 bases, with 9 bases between. This CDR3 contains 12 residues. Germline assignment: CDR1 SEHNR and CDR2 FQNEAQ (reference sequence). The CDR3 DNA reads TGTGCCAGCAGCGGCCGGAGGGAGACCCAGTACTTC. Amino acids: CASSGRRETQYF.

The V call is TRBV2, the J call TRBJ2-3; 7 bases align to TRBD1. This CDR3 is built from 15 residues. Germline CDR1 is SNHLY and CDR2 is FYNNEI. V gave up 6 bases and J gave up 0 bases; unmatched junction bases: 6. The CDR3 DNA reads TGTGCCAGCAGCGGGACAGTATCTAGCACAGATACGCAGTATTTT. It codes for CASSGTVSSTDTQYF.

This clonotype has a handful of counts. The chain links TRBV20-1 to TRBJ1-6; D not certain. In germline, CDR1 is DFQATT, CDR2 SNEGSKA (reference sequence). Trimming removed 5 bases at V and 0 bases at J, with 5 bases between. This CDR3 contains 13 residues. This chain's CDR3 is CSAQSSYNSPLHF. The CDR3 DNA reads TGCAGTGCTCAGAGCTCCTATAATTCACCCCTCCACTTT.

Ten or more counts support this clonotype. This chain connects TRBV3-1 to TRBJ2-1, with TRBD2 matching over 7 bases. Germline CDR1 is LGHDT and CDR2 is YNNKEL (reference sequence). The CDR3 sequence is 16 residues long. Trimming took 0 bases from V and 0 from J; bases not matched to a gene: 2. CDR3 sequence: CASSQDGGSSYNEQFF. The CDR3 DNA sequence: TGTGCCAGCAGCCAAGACGGGGGGAGCTCCTACAATGAGCAGTTCTTC.

This clonotype was counted many times. The gene calls are TRBV18 and TRBJ2-2, with 10 bases identical to TRBD1. V lost 2 bases to trimming and J lost 0 bases; unmatched junction nucleotides: 3. The CDR3 sequence is 17 residues long. Per the germline V gene, CDR1 is KGHSH and CDR2 is LQKENI. Written as DNA, the CDR3 is TGTGCCAGCTCACCAAGGGACAGGGGAACGAACACCGGGGAGCTGTTTTTT. It is translated as CASSPRDRGTNTGELFF.

This sequence joins TRBV6-5 and TRBJ1-6; D might be TRBD1 (5 bases). The CDR3 contains 14 residues. The V and J ends lost 2 bases and 8 bases respectively, with 10 bases between them. The germline V gene has CDR1 MNHEY and CDR2 SVGAGI. As DNA, the CDR3 is TGTGCCAGCAGTTACACGGGGCTCGATTCACCCCTCCACTTT. Translation gives CASSYTGLDSPLHF.

This clonotype was recorded a few times. This rearrangement joins TRBV10-3 to TRBJ2-3, with 12 bases matching TRBD2. Germline V gene sequence: CDR1 ENHRY, CDR2 SYGVKD. The CDR3 extends over 15 amino acids. V gave up 4 bases and J gave up 3 bases; unmatched junction bases: 2. The CDR3 loop reads CAISGTSGETDTQYF. Here the CDR3 DNA reads TGTGCCATCAGTGGGACTAGCGGGGAGACAGATACGCAGTATTTT.

This clonotype came up many times. The chain uses TRBV3-1 and TRBJ2-3; no definite D call. With 2 bases removed from V and 1 base from J, the gap between germline ends came to 7 bases. The CDR3 contains 14 residues. Germline lookup yields CDR1 LGHDT and CDR2 YNNKEL (reference sequence). The CDR3 DNA reads as TGTGCCAGCAGCCAACCAGAGGGCACAGATACGCAGTATTTT. The encoded protein is CASSQPEGTDTQYF.

This clonotype occurred a few times. The CDR3 DNA reads as TGTGCCAGCAGTTACCCCACCTCCGGGACAGAGACTGAAAAACTGTTTTTT. It translates to CASSYPTSGTETEKLFF. This sequence joins TRBV6-5 and TRBJ1-4, with 7 bases lining up with TRBD1. J was trimmed by 7 bases and V by 2 bases; bases with no gene match: 13. This CDR3 has 17 residues. Germline-derived CDR1 and CDR2 are MNHEY and SVGAGI.

The chain has TRBV7-8 and TRBJ1-2, with D maybe TRBD1 (6 bases). Germline V gene sequence: CDR1 SGHVS, CDR2 FQNEAQ. V was clipped by 3 bases and J by 6 bases, with 11 bases between them. The CDR3 has 13 amino acids. CDR3 in amino acids: CASSFGTTDGYTF. The CDR3 DNA reads TGTGCCAGCAGCTTCGGGACAACTGATGGCTACACCTTC.

This clonotype has only a few counts. The CDR3 is CASGGHPGNQPQHF. CDR3 DNA sequence: TGTGCCAGCGGGGGACACCCAGGCAATCAGCCCCAGCATTTT. The rearrangement uses TRBV9 and TRBJ1-5; tentatively, D is TRBD1 (6 bases). Germline V CDR1 and CDR2: SGDLS, YYNGEE. The CDR3 covers 14 residues. V lost 7 bases and J lost 2, with 13 bases in between.

The CDR3 bases are TGTGCCAGTAGTATTCGGGCAGGGGTGGAGAAGACCCAGTACTTC. It encodes CASSIRAGVEKTQYF. The chain links TRBV19 to TRBJ2-5, with D perhaps TRBD1 (6 bases). Looked up from germline, CDR1 is LNHDA and CDR2 is SQIVND (reference sequence). The ends were cut back, 3 bases at V and 6 bases at J, with 17 bases in the middle. The CDR3 is 15 amino acids. Full variable domain (remainder filled in from reference TRBV19 and TRBJ2-5): DGGITQSPKYLFRKEGQNVTLSCEQNLNHDAMYWYRQDPGQGLRLIYYSQIVNDFQKGDIAEGYSVSREKKESFPLTVTSAQKNPTAFYLCASSIRAGVEKTQYFGPGTRLLVL.

The CDR3 loop is CASSTTGFPYNEQFF. The CDR3 nucleotides read TGCGCCAGCAGCACCACAGGGTTCCCCTACAATGAGCAGTTCTTC. The V gene is TRBV5-1, the J gene TRBJ2-1; the D gene is possibly TRBD1 (6 bases). Germline values: CDR1 SGHRS, CDR2 YFSETQ. Trimming took off 4 bases at V and 2 bases at J, with 13 bases between the two ends. The CDR3 is 15 residues long.

This clonotype has a handful of counts. The chain recombines TRBV20-1 with TRBJ1-1; D is ambiguous. V shed 3 bases and J shed 6 bases, with 8 bases lying between them. Germline values: CDR1 DFQATT, CDR2 SNEGSKA (reference sequence). CDR3 length: 11 amino acids. This CDR3 reads CSASIGPEAFF. The DNA of the CDR3 is TGCAGTGCTAGTATTGGCCCTGAAGCTTTCTTT.

There are a few counts of this clonotype. V usage is TRBV5-1 and J usage is TRBJ2-5; 9 bases map to TRBD2. The CDR3 totals 16 residues. J was trimmed by 5 bases and V by 1 base; bases with no gene match: 9. Germline values: CDR1 SGHRS, CDR2 YFSETQ. The CDR3 nucleotides read TGCGCCAGCAGCTTGAGGGTTAGCGGGGGTCGCGAGACCCAGTACTTC. Protein sequence: CASSLRVSGGRETQYF.

The rearrangement joins TRBV2 to TRBJ1-6; D may be TRBD1 (5 bases). The V and J ends lost 8 bases and 7 bases respectively, with 21 bases between them. Germline V gives CDR1 SNHLY, CDR2 FYNNEI. This CDR3 comprises 16 residues. DNA for the CDR3: TGTGCCAGCCCGAATCACCAGGAGGGGAGGAATTCACCCCTCCACTTT. This gives the protein CASPNHQEGRNSPLHF.

This clonotype was counted only a few times. The chain links TRBV30 to TRBJ2-2; 8 nucleotides match TRBD1. The V gene end was trimmed by 2 bases and the J gene end by 4 bases; junction bases not matched to a gene: 12. Germline CDR1 GTSNPN, CDR2 SVGIG (reference sequence). The CDR3 covers 17 residues. The CDR3 reads CAWSPIPQGAVTGELFF. The CDR3 DNA follows: TGTGCCTGGAGTCCTATCCCCCAGGGGGCAGTCACCGGGGAGCTGTTTTTT.